Shown below are 30 T cell receptor beta chains from a single sample sequenced in a study of T cell changes during pregnancy in multiple sclerosis. Clones were sequenced by immunoSEQ multiplex PCR, and TCRdb holds only the in-frame ones, with some missing. This repertoire shows 75,000 to 95,000 clones, approximately 88% found once; its top ten account for around 0.9%. This material consisted of peripheral blood, taken in the first trimester of pregnancy. The receptors here all came from a female donor in good health, enrolled as a control in a pregnancy study.

V is TRBV2 and J is TRBJ1-4; D is unresolved. V was cut by 2 bases and J by 10 bases, with 14 bases left in between. From germline, CDR1 is SNHLY and CDR2 FYNNEI. The CDR3 totals 14 residues. CDR3 nucleotides: TGTGCCAGCAGTGAAACAGTCACGCTCGGAAAACTGTTTTTT. Protein sequence: CASSETVTLGKLFF.

The chain combines TRBV5-1 with TRBJ2-7; 10 positions match TRBD1. The trim removed 4 bases at V and 3 bases at J, leaving 13 bases unmatched. The CDR3 is made up of 17 amino acids. The germline gives CDR1 SGHRS, CDR2 YFSETQ. The chain's CDR3 is CASSPSMTGGDRYEQYF. The CDR3 DNA is TGCGCCAGCAGCCCTTCAATGACAGGGGGCGACCGCTACGAGCAGTACTTC.

V is TRBV27 and J is TRBJ1-3; tentatively, D is TRBD1 (5 bases). V was pared by 0 bases and J by 2 bases, with 8 bases between. The CDR3 is 15 amino acids. CDR1 and CDR2 from the germline V gene are MNHEY and SMNVEV (reference sequence). CDR3 bases: TGTGCCAGCAGTTTATCGGGCAGGGCTGGAAACACCATATATTTT. This encodes CASSLSGRAGNTIYF.

This clone was observed a few times. This chain links TRBV6-4 with TRBJ1-4, with D unresolved. This CDR3 is 14 amino acids long. Germline V lookup: CDR1 MRHNA, CDR2 SNTAGT. Trimming stripped 6 bases from V and 1 base from J, with 9 bases between. Here the CDR3 reads CASSPSGTNEKLFF. The DNA for the CDR3 is TGTGCCAGCAGCCCGTCAGGAACTAATGAAAAACTGTTTTTT.

The V call is TRBV7-8, the J call TRBJ1-3, with D possibly matching TRBD1 (5 bases). The CDR3 extends over 15 amino acids. From germline, CDR1 is SGHVS and CDR2 FQNEAQ. Trimming took off 2 bases at V and 1 base at J, with 9 bases between the two ends. CDR3 nucleotides: TGTGCCAGCAGCTTAAGTAGGGGATCTGGAAACACCATATATTTT. Its translation is CASSLSRGSGNTIYF.

This chain joins TRBV7-9 and TRBJ2-3; TRBD2 aligns across 9 bases. V lost 5 bases, J lost 2 bases, and 17 bases stayed unmatched. This CDR3 is 19 amino acids long. CDR1 is SEHNR, CDR2 FQNEAQ, per germline (reference sequence). The chain's CDR3 is CASSPRGGRRPTFTDTQYF. The CDR3 nucleotides are TGTGCCAGCAGCCCGCGGGGGGGGCGCCGGCCAACGTTCACAGATACGCAGTATTTT. Supplemented by reference TRBV7-9 and TRBJ2-3, the full variable domain reads DTGVSQNPRHKITKRGQNVTFRCDPISEHNRLYWYRQTLGQGPEFLTYFQNEAQLEKSRLLSDRFSAERPKGSFSTLEIQRTEQGDSAMYLCASSPRGGRRPTFTDTQYFGPGTRLTVL.

This sequence joins TRBV19 and TRBJ2-3; TRBD2 is a possible D gene (6 bases). V was shortened by 5 bases and J by 4 bases, with 10 bases between the two germline ends. The V gene's germline CDR1 is LNHDA and CDR2 SQIVND (reference sequence). This CDR3 is built from 13 residues. The CDR3 spells CASSGGLADTQYF. CDR3 sequence (DNA): TGTGCCAGTAGTGGGGGACTCGCAGATACGCAGTATTTT.

J is TRBJ1-1 and V is TRBV5-1; TRBD1 matches 9 bases. Germline V lookup: CDR1 SGHRS, CDR2 YFSETQ. Unmatched junction bases numbered 15, after V lost 0 bases and J lost 6 bases. CDR3 length: 18 amino acids. The CDR3 DNA reads as TGCGCCAGCAGCTTGGGGGTCGGGACAGGGCATGAAGGGGCTGAAGCTTTCTTT. It encodes CASSLGVGTGHEGAEAFF. Variable domain in full (rest from reference TRBV5-1 and TRBJ1-1): KAGVTQTPRYLIKTRGQQVTLSCSPISGHRSVSWYQQTPGQGLQFLFEYFSETQRNKGNFPGRFSGRQFSNSRSEMNVSTLELGDSALYLCASSLGVGTGHEGAEAFFGQGTRLTVV.

The rearrangement links TRBV9 to TRBJ1-2; maybe TRBD1 (5 bases). The germline V gene has CDR1 SGDLS and CDR2 YYNGEE. The ends were cut back, 1 base at V and 8 bases at J, with 12 bases in the middle. CDR3 length equals 13 residues. CDR3 residues: CASSVRRGEGYTF. CDR3 in DNA: TGTGCCAGCAGCGTAAGGAGGGGCGAAGGCTACACCTTC. The complete variable domain, with remaining parts taken from reference TRBV9 and TRBJ1-2, reads DSGVTQTPKHLITATGQRVTLRCSPRSGDLSVYWYQQSLDQGLQFLIQYYNGEERAKGNILERFSAQQFPDLHSELNLSSLELGDSALYFCASSVRRGEGYTFGSGTRLTVV.

The V call is TRBV9, the J call TRBJ1-6; D is perhaps TRBD1 (5 bases). There are 11 residues in the CDR3. Germline V lookup: CDR1 SGDLS, CDR2 YYNGEE. The V end lost 7 bases, the J end lost 11 bases, and 10 bases lay between the germline ends. In DNA form, the CDR3 reads TGTGCCAGCGGGGCCCTAACACCCCTCCACTTT. It is translated as CASGALTPLHF.

The V call is TRBV5-4, the J call TRBJ2-5; no clear D. Trimming pared 1 base from V and 5 bases from J, leaving 9 bases between. The CDR3 has 13 residues. The germline CDR1 and CDR2 sequences are SGHNT and YYREEE (reference sequence). This CDR3 reads CASSLYVSETQYF. The CDR3 region has the DNA TGTGCCAGCAGCTTGTATGTGTCGGAGACCCAGTACTTC.

The chain employs TRBV25-1 and TRBJ1-6; D is possibly TRBD1 (6 bases). The CDR3 is 16 amino acids. Germline lookup yields CDR1 MGHDK and CDR2 SYGVNS. Trimming shortened V by 1 base and J by 3 bases, and 10 bases separated the two germline ends. CDR3 nucleotide sequence: TGTGCCAGCAGTGAATTCGCAGGGGTCTATAATTCACCCCTCCACTTT. It encodes CASSEFAGVYNSPLHF.

The chain is built from TRBV19 and TRBJ1-2, with D possibly being TRBD1 (5 bases). This CDR3 has 14 residues. Germline loops: CDR1 LNHDA, CDR2 SQIVND (reference sequence). The V and J ends lost 10 bases and 4 bases respectively, with 19 bases between them. The CDR3 region is CATLGGAVFYGYTF. The CDR3 region has the DNA TGTGCCACCCTCGGCGGGGCTGTCTTCTATGGCTACACCTTC.

The chain uses TRBV6-1 and TRBJ2-7; 10 bases agree with TRBD2. Germline CDR1 and CDR2: MNHNS and SASEGT. This CDR3 is built from 15 residues. Trimming removed 3 bases from V and 4 bases from J; junction bases left unmatched: 6. DNA for the CDR3: TGTGCCAGCAGTGACCCTAGCGGGAGTAGGTACGAGCAGTACTTC. The encoded protein is CASSDPSGSRYEQYF.

V usage is TRBV19 and J usage is TRBJ2-5; TRBD2 agrees at 11 bases. V gave up 7 bases and J gave up 4 bases; unmatched junction bases: 8. Germline assignment: CDR1 LNHDA and CDR2 SQIVND (reference sequence). CDR3 length: 15 amino acids. In nucleotides, the CDR3 is TGTGCCAGTAACGCCGGGCTAGCGGGAGGAGAGACCCAGTACTTC. Translation: CASNAGLAGGETQYF.

The CDR3 nucleotides are TGTGCCAGTAGTGCCGGGACAGGGGACAGCTACGAGCAGTACTTC. Translation: CASSAGTGDSYEQYF. The gene calls are TRBV19 and TRBJ2-7; 10 bases map to TRBD1. The CDR3 consists of 15 residues. CDR1 LNHDA and CDR2 SQIVND come from the germline V gene (reference sequence). Trimming removed 5 bases from V and 3 bases from J; junction bases left unmatched: 7.

The genes are TRBV19 and TRBJ2-7, with D maybe TRBD1 (5 bases). V lost 1 base, J lost 2 bases, and 12 bases lay in between. Germline V gene sequence: CDR1 LNHDA, CDR2 SQIVND (reference sequence). The CDR3 is 15 amino acids. CDR3 sequence reads: CASSIVGRAAYEQYF. CDR3 bases: TGTGCCAGTAGTATAGTGGGCAGGGCAGCCTACGAGCAGTACTTC. The full variable domain, its missing parts supplied by reference TRBV19 and TRBJ2-7, is DGGITQSPKYLFRKEGQNVTLSCEQNLNHDAMYWYRQDPGQGLRLIYYSQIVNDFQKGDIAEGYSVSREKKESFPLTVTSAQKNPTAFYLCASSIVGRAAYEQYFGPGTRLTVT.

The chain uses TRBV7-6 and TRBJ2-7; D call uncertain. Germline CDR1 SGHVS, CDR2 FNYEAQ. V lost 4 bases to trimming and J lost 2 bases, with 6 bases between them. The CDR3 extends over 12 amino acids. This CDR3 is CASSSPAYEQYF. The CDR3 DNA follows: TGTGCCAGCAGCTCCCCCGCCTACGAGCAGTACTTC.

The chain combines TRBV6-5 with TRBJ2-7; the match to TRBD1 covers 8 bases. Trimming at V came to 5 bases and at J to 5 bases, leaving 8 bases not matched to a gene. This CDR3 spans 14 amino acids. Germline loops: CDR1 MNHEY, CDR2 SVGAGI. CDR3 coding DNA: TGTGCCAGCAGTCGCGGACAGGGTAAGAACGAGCAGTACTTC. This codes for CASSRGQGKNEQYF.

The V call is TRBV14, the J call TRBJ1-2, with 9 bases matching TRBD1. J lost 4 bases, V lost 2 bases, and 11 bases had no gene match. Germline CDR1 SGHDN, CDR2 FVKESK. The length of the CDR3 is 17 residues. In DNA form, the CDR3 reads TGTGCCAGCAGCCAATCCTATAAACGGGACAGGGCCTATGGCTACACCTTC. Residues: CASSQSYKRDRAYGYTF. Drawing the rest from reference TRBV14 and TRBJ1-2, the complete variable domain is EAGVTQFPSHSVIEKGQTVTLRCDPISGHDNLYWYRRVMGKEIKFLLHFVKESKQDESGMPNNRFLAERTGGTYSTLKVQPAELEDSGVYFCASSQSYKRDRAYGYTFGSGTRLTVV.

The chain recombines TRBV6-5 with TRBJ1-2; D gene unclear. From germline, CDR1 is MNHEY and CDR2 SVGAGI. The length of the CDR3 is 13 residues. The V end lost 1 base, the J end lost 8 bases, and 11 bases lay between the germline ends. CDR3 sequence reads: CASSYYFPVGYTF. The CDR3 DNA reads as TGTGCCAGCAGTTACTATTTTCCCGTAGGCTACACCTTC.

The rearrangement uses TRBV27 and TRBJ1-1, with 9 nucleotides matching TRBD1. Germline V CDR1 and CDR2: MNHEY, SMNVEV (reference sequence). The CDR3 runs 17 residues. The junction had 13 bases not matched to a gene; V was cut back by 7 bases and J by 1 base. CDR3 sequence reads: CASTTGQGTFPNTEAFF. In DNA form, the CDR3 reads TGTGCCAGCACAACGGGACAGGGAACATTTCCGAACACTGAAGCTTTCTTT.

The chain joins TRBV21-1 to TRBJ2-7; whether TRBD1, the table's D call, matches the DNA was not checked. TRBV21-1 is labeled a pseudogene. The CDR3 totals 16 residues. CDR3 amino acids: CASSTPTGDIPYEQYF. CDR3 bases: TGTGCCAGCAGCACTCCGACAGGGGACATCCCCTACGAGCAGTACTTC.

The J gene is TRBJ2-7, the V gene TRBV4-3; 9 bases fit TRBD1. J gave up 2 bases and V 1 base, and 9 bases lay outside the gene matches. Germline V gene sequence: CDR1 LGHNA, CDR2 YSLEER. The CDR3 has 17 amino acids. CDR3 coding DNA: TGCGCCAGCAGCCAAGGTCATGTGGGGGACAGGGCCTACGAGCAGTACTTC. Its translation: CASSQGHVGDRAYEQYF.

J is TRBJ1-1 and V is TRBV19; 8 bases are shared with TRBD1. CDR1 and CDR2 from the germline V gene are LNHDA and SQIVND (reference sequence). The junction had 10 bases not matched to a gene; V was cut back by 0 bases and J by 4 bases. The CDR3 totals 17 residues. CDR3 in amino acids: CASSIDSRGRVGTEAFF. The DNA of the CDR3 is TGTGCCAGTAGTATAGACTCCAGGGGGCGCGTGGGCACTGAAGCTTTCTTT.

This chain uses TRBV28 with TRBJ1-2; D uncertain. V lost 6 bases and J lost 7, with 15 bases in between. This CDR3 contains 13 residues. CDR1 is MDHEN and CDR2 is SYDVKM in the germline V gene. CDR3 loop: CASSLGRVRGYTF. For the CDR3, the DNA is TGTGCCAGCAGCTTGGGGAGGGTACGTGGCTACACCTTC.

The rearrangement joins TRBV27 to TRBJ2-7; 10 bases line up with TRBD2. V was clipped by 7 bases and J by 2 bases; unmatched bases: 11. Germline lookup yields CDR1 MNHEY and CDR2 SMNVEV (reference sequence). CDR3 length equals 16 residues. CDR3 coding DNA: TGTGCCAGCACCGAGTGGGCTAGCGGGGGAGCCTACGAGCAGTACTTC. This translates into CASTEWASGGAYEQYF.

The chain carries TRBV5-4 and TRBJ2-1, with TRBD1 matching 7 bases. The germline CDR1 and CDR2 sequences are SGHNT and YYREEE (reference sequence). CDR3 size: 15 residues. Germline trimming cut 4 bases from V and 3 bases from J; bases unmatched to any gene: 7. In DNA form, the CDR3 reads TGTGCCAGCAGCCGGCGGGCAGGGGGCTACAATGAGCAGTTCTTC. Amino acids: CASSRRAGGYNEQFF.

The V call is TRBV28, the J call TRBJ1-2, with 7 nucleotides matching TRBD1. CDR1 and CDR2 (germline): MDHEN, SYDVKM. This CDR3 comprises 14 residues. J gave up 4 bases and V 4 bases, and 6 bases lay outside the gene matches. The CDR3 loop reads CASSSSTGVYGYTF. Here the CDR3 DNA reads TGTGCCAGCAGTTCGTCAACAGGGGTCTATGGCTACACCTTC.

The table lists this clone with a count of one. The rearrangement uses TRBV18 and TRBJ1-6, with 11 bases fitting TRBD1. Per the germline V gene, CDR1 is KGHSH and CDR2 is LQKENI. CDR3 length: 16 residues. V trimming: 6 bases; J trimming: 9 bases; junction bases outside the gene matches: 10. CDR3 DNA: TGTGCCAGCTCCCAGATAAGGACAGGGGGCTTTTCACCCCTCCACTTT. Amino acids: CASSQIRTGGFSPLHF. Variable domain in full (rest from reference TRBV18 and TRBJ1-6): NAGVMQNPRHLVRRRGQEARLRCSPMKGHSHVYWYRQLPEEGLKFMVYLQKENIIDESGMPKERFSAEFPKEGPSILRIQQVVRGDSAAYFCASSQIRTGGFSPLHFGNGTRLTVT.